Shown below are 10 T cell receptor beta chains from a single sample sequenced in a study of Graves' ophthalmopathy and Graves' hyperthyroidism. RNA transcripts were the source from which TCR beta CDR3 regions were amplified. RT-PCR in the first round used HTBI primers; a second-round multiplex PCR followed. Via MiXCR, TCRdb re-called the multiplex PCR reads, giving one row per CDR3 protein. The sample has roughly 500,000 distinct CDR3 sequences, approximately 15% seen once; the top ten hold approximately 9.8%. Specimen: blood. The receptors stem from a woman in her twenties or thirties with Graves' ophthalmopathy.

V usage is TRBV30 and J usage is TRBJ1-1; perhaps TRBD1 as D (5 bases). Trimming pared 7 bases from V and 8 bases from J, leaving 14 bases between. In germline, CDR1 is GTSNPN, CDR2 SVGIG (reference sequence). The CDR3 spans 11 residues. Written as DNA, the CDR3 is TGTGCCTTAGTGGGGCGCTACGAAGCTTTCTTT. Amino acid sequence: CALVGRYEAFF.

This chain connects TRBV10-3 to TRBJ2-5; D uncertain. Per germline, CDR1 ENHRY and CDR2 SYGVKD. The CDR3 is 16 residues long. V lost 4 bases and J lost 2, with 17 bases in between. The CDR3 reads CAISALDTSGQETQYF. The CDR3 region has the DNA TGTGCCATCAGTGCCCTCGACACTTCTGGGCAAGAGACCCAGTACTTC.

Ten or more counts support this clonotype. The chain couples TRBV28 to TRBJ2-7; D possibly corresponds to TRBD1 (6 bases). The CDR3 contains 15 residues. V lost 5 bases and J lost 0, with 14 bases in between. Germline CDR1 MDHEN, CDR2 SYDVKM. The CDR3 region is CASSEWTASSYEQYF. The CDR3 DNA reads as TGTGCCAGCAGTGAGTGGACAGCTAGCTCCTACGAGCAGTACTTC.

This clonotype was recorded at least ten times. A junction end diverges from the germline sequence, so it may reflect a read error. The chain is built from TRBV5-4 and TRBJ2-6; D remains ambiguous. The CDR3 extends over 16 amino acids. CDR1 is SGHNT, CDR2 YYREEE, per germline (reference sequence). DNA for the CDR3: TGTGCCAGCAGTTTGGACCTTTACTCTGGGGCCAACGTCCTGACTTTC. This encodes CASSLDLYSGANVLTF.

This clonotype was seen at least ten times. The chain uses TRBV10-3 and TRBJ2-5, with TRBD2 matching over 7 bases. Unmatched junction bases numbered 3, after V lost 8 bases and J lost 3 bases. This CDR3 contains 12 residues. Germline values: CDR1 ENHRY, CDR2 SYGVKD. In DNA, the CDR3 is TGTGCCATCTCTAGCGGAGAAGAGACCCAGTACTTC. Translation: CAISSGEETQYF.

This sequence joins TRBV3-1 and TRBJ1-2, with 7 bases identical to TRBD1. V lost 0 bases to trimming and J lost 5 bases; unmatched junction nucleotides: 3. The CDR3 is 14 residues long. In germline, CDR1 is LGHDT, CDR2 YNNKEL (reference sequence). CDR3 loop: CASSQDGTAYGYTF. Here the CDR3 DNA reads TGTGCCAGCAGCCAAGATGGGACAGCGTATGGCTACACCTTC.

Note on this clonotype: Just one base apart from a much larger clone, this may be a read error. CDR3 sequence: CASSLGQGAMEFEQYF. CDR3 sequence (DNA): TGTGCCAGCAGTTTGGGACAGGGGGCCATGGAGTTTGAGCAGTACTTC. The chain is built from TRBV12-3 or TRBV12-4 and TRBJ2-7; 12 nucleotides match TRBD1. The V and J ends lost 3 bases and 7 bases, in that order; junction bases with no gene match: 10. The length of the CDR3 is 16 residues.

In its sample, this clonotype was seen a few times. The rearrangement uses TRBV18 and TRBJ2-2, with TRBD2 matching over 13 bases. Unmatched junction bases numbered 2, after V lost 4 bases and J lost 0 bases. The germline V gene has CDR1 KGHSH and CDR2 LQKENI. This CDR3 comprises 17 residues. The CDR3 sequence is CASSRLAGGSNTGELFF. The CDR3, as DNA: TGTGCCAGCTCACGACTAGCGGGAGGATCGAACACCGGGGAGCTGTTTTTT. The variable domain in full, completed from reference TRBV18 and TRBJ2-2, reads NAGVMQNPRHLVRRRGQEARLRCSPMKGHSHVYWYRQLPEEGLKFMVYLQKENIIDESGMPKERFSAEFPKEGPSILRIQQVVRGDSAAYFCASSRLAGGSNTGELFFGEGSRLTVL.

This clonotype was counted at least ten times. The V and J genes are TRBV28 and TRBJ1-1; possibly TRBD1 for D (5 bases). CDR1 and CDR2 from the germline V gene are MDHEN and SYDVKM. The germline V and J ends were trimmed by 5 bases and 5 bases, with 15 bases remaining between them. CDR3 size: 14 residues. For the CDR3, the DNA is TGTGCCAGCAGTCCCGGGACGGGTTTTACTGAAGCTTTCTTT. Its protein product is CASSPGTGFTEAFF.

The table lists this clonotype with many counts. The gene calls are TRBV12-3 or TRBV12-4 and TRBJ2-7; 11 nucleotides line up with TRBD2. The ends lost 3 bases at V and 6 bases at J; junction bases unmatched: 4. The CDR3 spans 14 residues. The CDR3 reads CASSFASGRIEQYF. CDR3 nucleotides: TGTGCCAGCAGTTTTGCTAGCGGGAGGATCGAGCAGTACTTC.